Shown below are 19 T cell receptor beta chains from a single sample sequenced in a study of PD-L1 blockade in urothelial cancer. As for time point: pretreatment peripheral blood. Clones were sequenced by immunoSEQ multiplex PCR, and TCRdb holds only the in-frame ones, with some missing. The sample contains around 70,000 clones, 80% to 85% of which appear only once. The source was PBMCs, collected around atezolizumab (anti-PD-L1) treatment. These TCRs come from a woman in her seventies with urothelial cancer.

The rearrangement uses TRBV30 and TRBJ2-7, with 8 positions matching TRBD1. This CDR3 spans 14 amino acids. The germline V gene has CDR1 GTSNPN and CDR2 SVGIG (reference sequence). V lost 2 bases to trimming and J lost 4 bases; unmatched junction nucleotides: 7. Here the CDR3 reads CAWSFTGGPYEQYF. CDR3 nucleotide sequence: TGTGCCTGGAGTTTCACAGGGGGTCCGTACGAGCAGTACTTC. Full variable domain (outside the CDR3, taken from reference TRBV30 and TRBJ2-7): SQTIHQWPATLVQPVGSPLSLECTVEGTSNPNLYWYRQAAGRGLQLLFYSVGIGQISSEVPQNLSASRPQDRQFILSSKKLLLSDSGFYLCAWSFTGGPYEQYFGPGTRLTVT.

The rearrangement uses TRBV18 and TRBJ2-7, with TRBD2 matching 7 bases. This CDR3 comprises 13 residues. J was trimmed by 5 bases and V by 0 bases; bases with no gene match: 1. The germline V gene has CDR1 KGHSH and CDR2 LQKENI. The CDR3 protein is CASSPPGGNEQYF. The CDR3 DNA reads TGTGCCAGCTCACCACCGGGAGGGAACGAGCAGTACTTC.

The V gene is TRBV7-3, the J gene TRBJ2-1; D not certain. Trimming pared 6 bases from V and 4 bases from J, leaving 10 bases between. CDR1 is SGHTA and CDR2 is FQGTGA in the germline V gene. There are 13 residues in the CDR3. As DNA, the CDR3 is TGTGCCAGCAGTTTGCTCGGGTACAATGAGCAGTTCTTC. Translation gives CASSLLGYNEQFF.

This sequence joins TRBV28 and TRBJ1-5; 8 bases are shared with TRBD1. Germline V CDR1 and CDR2: MDHEN, SYDVKM. The V segment lost 6 bases and the J segment 0 bases; nucleotides outside the gene matches: 7. The CDR3 covers 16 residues. Written as DNA, the CDR3 is TGTGCCAGCAGACAGGGGGGGGCATATAGCAATCAGCCCCAGCATTTT. Translating it yields CASRQGGAYSNQPQHF.

The chain employs TRBV6-1 and TRBJ2-1, with 10 bases that match TRBD2. Trimming cost V 6 bases and J 2 bases; bases outside gene matches: 4. CDR3 length equals 15 residues. The V gene's germline CDR1 is MNHNS and CDR2 SASEGT. The CDR3 region is CASRASGGTYNEQFF. The CDR3 DNA is TGTGCCAGCAGGGCTAGCGGGGGTACCTACAATGAGCAGTTCTTC.

The J gene is TRBJ2-3, the V gene TRBV13; the D is unclear. The CDR3 is made up of 16 amino acids. V gave up 1 base and J gave up 0 bases, with 11 bases separating them. CDR1 is PRHDT, CDR2 FYEKMQ, per germline (reference sequence). The CDR3 DNA reads as TGTGCCAGCAGCTTAGTGGCCTCACCTAGCACAGATACGCAGTATTTT. Encoded protein: CASSLVASPSTDTQYF.

The chain joins TRBV7-2 to TRBJ2-1, with no clear D. From germline, CDR1 is SGHTA and CDR2 FQGNSA. V shed 5 bases and J shed 6 bases, with 11 bases lying between them. The CDR3 covers 13 residues. The DNA of the CDR3 is TGTGCCAGCAGCCCCTCCGTGGCCAATGAGCAGTTCTTC. The encoded protein is CASSPSVANEQFF.

V and J are TRBV11-2 and TRBJ2-3, with TRBD2 as a possible D gene (6 bases). The length of the CDR3 is 16 residues. Per the germline V gene, CDR1 is SGHAT and CDR2 is FQNNGV. V shed 4 bases and J shed 5 bases, with 19 bases lying between them. CDR3 DNA: TGTGCCAGCAGCTCCCTTTTGATCGGGGGAGGAGATACGCAGTATTTT. This codes for CASSSLLIGGGDTQYF.

This rearrangement joins TRBV5-1 to TRBJ1-4; 9 bases are shared with TRBD1. Germline V CDR1 and CDR2: SGHRS, YFSETQ. J lost 8 bases, V lost 0 bases, and 2 bases had no gene match. The CDR3 length is 14 residues. The DNA of the CDR3 is TGCGCCAGCAGCTTGGCCGGGACAGGGGAAAAACTGTTTTTT. Translated: CASSLAGTGEKLFF.

This chain joins TRBV7-2 and TRBJ1-5; possible D gene TRBD1, 6 bases. Trimming shortened V by 5 bases and J by 0 bases, and 11 bases separated the two germline ends. The germline gives CDR1 SGHTA, CDR2 FQGNSA. This CDR3 has 15 residues. The CDR3, as DNA: TGTGCCAGCAGCACGACAGGCAATAGCAATCAGCCCCAGCATTTT. Its translation is CASSTTGNSNQPQHF.

This chain connects TRBV7-2 to TRBJ2-3, with D possibly being TRBD1 (6 bases). Trimming pared 6 bases from V and 5 bases from J, leaving 18 bases between. The CDR3 runs to 15 residues. Looked up from germline, CDR1 is SGHTA and CDR2 is FQGNSA. This CDR3 reads CASSSEQGRRDTQYF. CDR3 DNA sequence: TGTGCCAGCAGTTCCGAGCAGGGGCGAAGAGATACGCAGTATTTT.

The chain uses TRBV5-1 and TRBJ2-1, with TRBD2 matching 8 bases. The CDR3 runs 17 residues. With V trimmed by 0 bases and J by 5 bases, 10 bases remained unmatched. Germline CDR1 and CDR2: SGHRS and YFSETQ. This chain's CDR3 is CASSLEVTSGENNEQFF. CDR3 in DNA: TGCGCCAGCAGCTTGGAGGTTACTAGCGGAGAAAACAATGAGCAGTTCTTC.

V usage is TRBV7-2 and J usage is TRBJ2-7; 10 nucleotides match TRBD2. V was pared by 3 bases and J by 3 bases, with 11 bases of the junction left unmatched. There are 17 residues in the CDR3. CDR1 SGHTA and CDR2 FQGNSA come from the germline V gene. CDR3 bases: TGTGCCAGCAGCTTTCAAAGCGGGAGGGCCTCATTCTACGAGCAGTACTTC. It yields the protein CASSFQSGRASFYEQYF.

The chain combines TRBV13 with TRBJ2-5; weak D call: TRBD2 (6 bases). The CDR3 loop spans 13 amino acids. V lost 5 bases, J lost 1 base, and 8 bases lay in between. The germline CDR1 and CDR2 sequences are PRHDT and FYEKMQ (reference sequence). The CDR3 nucleotides are TGTGCCAGCAGCGAGACTAGCCAAGAGACCCAGTACTTC. This sequence encodes CASSETSQETQYF.

The chain carries TRBV2 and TRBJ2-5, with 8 bases that match TRBD1. From germline, CDR1 is SNHLY and CDR2 FYNNEI. The CDR3 is made up of 12 amino acids. The V gene end was trimmed by 11 bases and the J gene end by 2 bases; junction bases not matched to a gene: 4. The CDR3 DNA reads TGTGCCGGACAGGGTCAACAAGAGACCCAGTACTTC. Protein: CAGQGQQETQYF.

This sequence joins TRBV29-1 and TRBJ2-2, with TRBD2 matching over 13 bases. Losses at the gene ends were 6 bases for V and 1 base for J; bases not matched to a gene: 2. Germline CDR1 is SQVTM and CDR2 is ANQGSEA. This CDR3 spans 15 amino acids. CDR3 sequence reads: CSVGLAGENTGELFF. CDR3 sequence (DNA): TGCAGCGTCGGACTAGCGGGGGAGAACACCGGGGAGCTGTTTTTT.

The chain has TRBV11-2 and TRBJ2-1, with 10 bases lining up with TRBD2. Germline trimming cut 5 bases from V and 14 bases from J; bases unmatched to any gene: 15. Per germline, CDR1 SGHAT and CDR2 FQNNGV. This CDR3 contains 15 residues. CDR3 coding DNA: TGTGCCAGCAGCCCCGGGGCTAGCGGGGGCTCCCGAGAGTTCTTC. Its protein product is CASSPGASGGSREFF. The full variable domain, in which reference TRBV11-2 and TRBJ2-1 provide the parts outside the CDR3, is EAGVAQSPRYKIIEKRQSVAFWCNPISGHATLYWYQQILGQGPKLLIQFQNNGVVDDSQLPKDRFSAERLKGVDSTLKIQPAKLEDSAVYLCASSPGASGGSREFFGPGTRLTVL.

This clone has only a few counts. The rearrangement uses TRBV9 and TRBJ1-2, with 9 bases identical to TRBD1. The germline V gene encodes CDR1 SGDLS and CDR2 YYNGEE. The CDR3 is made up of 14 amino acids. V shed 4 bases, J shed 6 bases, and the junction held 7 bases outside the gene matches. The CDR3 nucleotides are TGTGCCAGCAGCCCCGGGACAGGGAAGGATGGCTACACCTTC. It translates to CASSPGTGKDGYTF.

The V call is TRBV5-1, the J call TRBJ2-1; no definite D call. The germline V and J ends were trimmed by 4 bases and 5 bases, with 13 bases remaining between them. Looked up from germline, CDR1 is SGHRS and CDR2 is YFSETQ. The CDR3 is 14 amino acids. The CDR3 loop reads CASSLRHGDNEQFF. Here the CDR3 DNA reads TGCGCCAGCAGCCTAAGGCATGGAGACAATGAGCAGTTCTTC.